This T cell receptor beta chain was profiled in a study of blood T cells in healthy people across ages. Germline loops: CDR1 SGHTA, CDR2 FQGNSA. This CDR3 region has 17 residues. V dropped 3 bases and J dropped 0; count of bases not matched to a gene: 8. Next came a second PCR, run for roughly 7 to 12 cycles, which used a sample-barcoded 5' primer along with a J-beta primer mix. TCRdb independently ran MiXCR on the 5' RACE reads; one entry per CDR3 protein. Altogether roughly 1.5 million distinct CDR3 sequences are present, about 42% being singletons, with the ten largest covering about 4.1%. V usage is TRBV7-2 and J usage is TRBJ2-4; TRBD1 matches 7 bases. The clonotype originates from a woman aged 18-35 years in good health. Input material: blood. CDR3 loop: CASSFPPGQRAKNIQYF. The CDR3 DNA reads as TGTGCCAGCAGCTTCCCTCCGGGACAGCGAGCCAAAAACATTCAGTACTTC.